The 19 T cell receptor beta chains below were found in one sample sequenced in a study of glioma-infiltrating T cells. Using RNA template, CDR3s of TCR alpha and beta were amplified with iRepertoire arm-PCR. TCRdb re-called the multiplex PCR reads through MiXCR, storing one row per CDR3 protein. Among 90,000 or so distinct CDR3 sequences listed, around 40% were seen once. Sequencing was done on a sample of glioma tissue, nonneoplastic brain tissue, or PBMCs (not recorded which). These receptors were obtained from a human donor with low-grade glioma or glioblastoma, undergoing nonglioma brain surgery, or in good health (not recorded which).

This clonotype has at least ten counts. This chain's CDR3 is CASSYSTLLEYGYTF. CDR3 nucleotides: TGTGCCAGCAGTTACTCGACACTCCTGGAATATGGCTACACCTTC. The rearrangement joins TRBV6-2 or TRBV6-3 to TRBJ1-2; D remains ambiguous. The CDR3 contains 15 residues. Germline V gene lookup returns CDR1 MNHEY and CDR2 SVGEGT. V shed 0 bases and J shed 5 bases, with 13 bases lying between them.

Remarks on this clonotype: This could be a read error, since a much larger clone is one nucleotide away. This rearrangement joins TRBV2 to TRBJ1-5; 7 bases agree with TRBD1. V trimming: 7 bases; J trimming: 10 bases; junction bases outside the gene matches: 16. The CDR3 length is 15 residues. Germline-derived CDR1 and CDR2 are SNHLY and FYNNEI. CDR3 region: CASNPQGGKGHPQHF. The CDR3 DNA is TGTGCCAGCAACCCTCAGGGGGGAAAGGGCCACCCCCAGCATTTT.

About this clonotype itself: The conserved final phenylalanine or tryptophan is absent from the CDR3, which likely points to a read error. The CDR3 DNA reads TGTGCCACCAGCCGGGGACTGAATTCACCACTCCACCTT. Translated: CATSRGLNSPLHL. The chain links TRBV15 to TRBJ1-6; perhaps TRBD1 as D (5 bases). The length of the CDR3 is 13 residues. Looked up from germline, CDR1 is LNHNV and CDR2 is YYDKDF (reference sequence).

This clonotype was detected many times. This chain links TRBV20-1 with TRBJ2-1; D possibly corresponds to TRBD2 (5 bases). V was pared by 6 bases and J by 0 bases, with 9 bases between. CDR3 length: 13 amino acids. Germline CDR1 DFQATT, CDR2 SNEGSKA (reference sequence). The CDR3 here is CSATGDSYNEQFF. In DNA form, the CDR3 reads TGCAGTGCGACCGGGGACTCCTACAATGAGCAGTTCTTC.

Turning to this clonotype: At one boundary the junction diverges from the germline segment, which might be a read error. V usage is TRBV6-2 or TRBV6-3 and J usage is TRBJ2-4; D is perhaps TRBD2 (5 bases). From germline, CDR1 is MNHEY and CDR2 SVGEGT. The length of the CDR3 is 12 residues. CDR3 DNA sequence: TGTGCCTGCAGCCAAGAGGGAAACATTCAGTACTTC. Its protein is CACSQEGNIQYF.

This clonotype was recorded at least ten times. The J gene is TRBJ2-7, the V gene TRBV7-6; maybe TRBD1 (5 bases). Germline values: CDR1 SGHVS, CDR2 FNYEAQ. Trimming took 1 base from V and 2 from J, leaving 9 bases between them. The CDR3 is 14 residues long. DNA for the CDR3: TGTGCCAGCAGCTTAGAAGACAGTACCTACGAGCAGTACTTC. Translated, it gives CASSLEDSTYEQYF.

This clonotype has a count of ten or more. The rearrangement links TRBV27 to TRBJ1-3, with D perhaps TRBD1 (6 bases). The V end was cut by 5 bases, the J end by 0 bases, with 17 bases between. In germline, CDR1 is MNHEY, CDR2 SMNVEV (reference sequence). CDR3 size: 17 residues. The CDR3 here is CASSRRGTNLSGNTIYF. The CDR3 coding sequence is TGTGCCAGCAGTCGCCGTGGGACAAACCTCTCTGGAAACACCATATATTTT.

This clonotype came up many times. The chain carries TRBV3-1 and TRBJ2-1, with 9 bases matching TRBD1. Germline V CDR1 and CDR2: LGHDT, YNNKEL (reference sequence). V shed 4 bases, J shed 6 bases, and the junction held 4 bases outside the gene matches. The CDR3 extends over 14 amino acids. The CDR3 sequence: CASSLWDRANEQFF. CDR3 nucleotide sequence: TGTGCCAGCAGCCTATGGGACAGGGCCAATGAGCAGTTCTTC.

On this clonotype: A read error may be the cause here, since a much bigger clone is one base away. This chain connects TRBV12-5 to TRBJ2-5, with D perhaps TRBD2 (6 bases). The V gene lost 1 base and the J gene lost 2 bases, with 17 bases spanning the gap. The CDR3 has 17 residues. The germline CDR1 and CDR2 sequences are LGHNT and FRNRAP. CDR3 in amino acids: CASGLDRELALQETQYF. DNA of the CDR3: TGTGCTAGTGGTTTGGACCGGGAACTAGCCCTGCAAGAGACCCAGTACTTC.

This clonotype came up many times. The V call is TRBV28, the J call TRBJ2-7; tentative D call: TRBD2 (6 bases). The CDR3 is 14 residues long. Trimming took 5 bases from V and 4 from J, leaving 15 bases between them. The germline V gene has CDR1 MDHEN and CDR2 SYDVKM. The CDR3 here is CASSLAGPDYEQYF. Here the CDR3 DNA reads TGTGCCAGCAGTCTCGCGGGACCGGATTACGAGCAGTACTTC.

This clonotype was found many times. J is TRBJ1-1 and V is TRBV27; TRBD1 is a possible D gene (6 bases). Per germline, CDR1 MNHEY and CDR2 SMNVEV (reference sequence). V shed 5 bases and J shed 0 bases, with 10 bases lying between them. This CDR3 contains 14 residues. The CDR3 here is CASSNRDLNTEAFF. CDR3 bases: TGTGCCAGCAGTAACAGGGATCTGAACACTGAAGCTTTCTTT.

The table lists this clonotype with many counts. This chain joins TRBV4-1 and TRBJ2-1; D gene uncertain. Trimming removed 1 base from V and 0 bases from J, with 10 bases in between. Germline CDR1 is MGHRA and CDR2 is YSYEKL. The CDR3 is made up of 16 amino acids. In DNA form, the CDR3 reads TGCGCCAGCAGCCAAGTTGACATGATCTCCTACAATGAGCAGTTCTTC. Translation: CASSQVDMISYNEQFF.

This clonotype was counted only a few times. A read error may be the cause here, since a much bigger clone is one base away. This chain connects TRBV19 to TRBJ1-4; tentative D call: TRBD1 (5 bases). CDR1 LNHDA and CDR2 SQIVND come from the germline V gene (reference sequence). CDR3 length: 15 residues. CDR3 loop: CASSPDRSTNEELFF. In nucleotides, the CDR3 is TGTGCCAGTAGCCCCGACAGATCAACTAATGAAGAACTGTTTTTT.

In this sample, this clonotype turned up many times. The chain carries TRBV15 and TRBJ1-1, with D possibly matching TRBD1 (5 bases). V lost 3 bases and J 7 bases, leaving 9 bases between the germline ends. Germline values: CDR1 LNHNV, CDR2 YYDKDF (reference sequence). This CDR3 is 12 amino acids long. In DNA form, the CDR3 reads TGTGCCACCAGCAGGGCCGACAGTGAAGCTTTCTTT. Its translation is CATSRADSEAFF.

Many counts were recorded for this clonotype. In DNA, the CDR3 is TGTGCCAGCAGCTTAGAGGCCGGGGAGCTGTTTTTT. Its protein is CASSLEAGELFF. This chain connects TRBV7-9 to TRBJ2-2; D is ambiguous. Trimming shortened V by 1 base and J by 6 bases, and 3 bases separated the two germline ends. CDR1 is SEHNR and CDR2 is FQNEAQ in the germline V gene (reference sequence). This CDR3 comprises 12 residues.

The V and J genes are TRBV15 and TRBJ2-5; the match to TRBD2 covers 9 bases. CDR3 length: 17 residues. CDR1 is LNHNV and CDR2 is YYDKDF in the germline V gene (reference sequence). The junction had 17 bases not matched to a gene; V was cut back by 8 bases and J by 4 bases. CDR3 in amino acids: CATGKGDSAGGGETQYF. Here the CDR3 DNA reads TGTGCCACCGGCAAAGGTGACAGTGCGGGAGGGGGAGAGACCCAGTACTTC.

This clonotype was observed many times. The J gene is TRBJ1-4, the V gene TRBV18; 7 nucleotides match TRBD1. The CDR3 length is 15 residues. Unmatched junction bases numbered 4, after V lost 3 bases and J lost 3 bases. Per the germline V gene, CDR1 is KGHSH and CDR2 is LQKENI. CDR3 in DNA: TGTGCCAGCTCACCGAACAGGGGAGCTAATGAAAAACTGTTTTTT. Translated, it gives CASSPNRGANEKLFF.

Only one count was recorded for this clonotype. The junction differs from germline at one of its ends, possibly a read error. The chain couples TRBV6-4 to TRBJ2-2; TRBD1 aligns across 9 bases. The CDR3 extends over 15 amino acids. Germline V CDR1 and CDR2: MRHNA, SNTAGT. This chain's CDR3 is CVSRPGQGGTGELFF. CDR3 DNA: TGTGTCAGCAGACCGGGACAGGGCGGAACCGGGGAGCTGTTTTTT.

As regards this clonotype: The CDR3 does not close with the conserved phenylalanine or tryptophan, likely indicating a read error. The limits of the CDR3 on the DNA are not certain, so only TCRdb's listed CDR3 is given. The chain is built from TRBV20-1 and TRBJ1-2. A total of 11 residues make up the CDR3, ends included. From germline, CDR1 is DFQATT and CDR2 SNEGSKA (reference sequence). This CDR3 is CSAVGYHGYAS.